This T cell receptor (beta chain) was captured by sequencing in a study of CD8 T cells in Susac syndrome. Germline V CDR1 and CDR2: SGHRS, YFSETQ. V was cut by 4 bases and J by 1 base, with 8 bases left in between. The CDR3 runs 14 residues. RNA totalling about 0.5 to 1 ug underwent reverse transcription with random hexamers. Multiplex PCR with immunoSEQ amplified the TCR beta CDR3 across 54 Vbeta and 13 Jbeta. TCRdb fed the immunoSEQ multiplex PCR reads into MiXCR, producing one record per CDR3 protein. Here the sample spans about 210,000 distinct CDR3 sequences, about 94% being singletons. The TCR originated in a human donor with Susac syndrome. The chain links TRBV5-1 to TRBJ2-2, with a tentative D call TRBD1 (5 bases). The specimen was CD4+ T cells from PBMCs. This chain's CDR3 is CASSDSGNTGELFF. For the CDR3, the DNA is TGCGCCAGCAGCGACAGTGGGAACACCGGGGAGCTGTTTTTT.